A selection of T cell receptor beta chains follows, all from one sample in a study of T cell repertoires in cytomegalovirus infection. TCRdb independently ran MiXCR on the reads; one entry per CDR3 protein. The data hold under 250,000 distinct CDR3 sequences, with 6% to 8% observed a single time. The sample comprised PBMCs. The receptors originated from a human donor in good health (CMV status not recorded). Some clones in this sample may be carry-over from other donors' samples. The CDR3 runs from the conserved cysteine through the conserved F or W. D genes are given only for firm matches. The listing skips clone size in some rows; elsewhere it reads once, few, many or a size class.

V gene,D gene,J gene,clone size,CDR3 DNA,CDR3 protein
TRBV12-3/TRBV12-4,-,TRBJ1-5,-,TGTGCCAGCAGTCGTCCGGGACGGAGCAATCAGCCCCAGCATTTT,CASSRPGRSNQPQHF
TRBV5-1,TRBD1,TRBJ1-2,many,TGCGCCAGCAGCCCCGGGGACAGGGGAGACTACACCTTC,CASSPGDRGDYTF
TRBV4-2,-,TRBJ1-2,many,TGTGCCAGCAGCCAAGATTTGATGTGGGGCTACACCTTC,CASSQDLMWGYTF
TRBV12-3/TRBV12-4,-,TRBJ2-6,many,TGTGCCAGCAACCCAGATTCTGGGGCCAACGTCCTGACTTTC,CASNPDSGANVLTF
TRBV25-1,-,TRBJ1-1,many,TGTGCCAGCAGTGGCAACCCAGGGTACACTGAAGCTTTCTTT,CASSGNPGYTEAFF
TRBV7-2,TRBD1,TRBJ2-1,many,TGTGCCAGCAGTTTACTCGGGACAGGGTCCAGTGAGCAGTTCTTC,CASSLLGTGSSEQFF
TRBV28,TRBD1,TRBJ2-5,many,TGTGCCAGCAGCACCCCACAGGGGAACGGAGAGACCCAGTACTTC,CASSTPQGNGETQYF
TRBV20-1,TRBD2,TRBJ2-3,few,TGCAGTGCTAGGGGGGGGGTCACAGATACGCAGTATTTT,CSARGGVTDTQYF
TRBV12-3/TRBV12-4,-,TRBJ1-2,many,TGTGCCAGCAGTTTAAAAGGAGGGGGTAACTATGGCTACACCTTC,CASSLKGGGNYGYTF
TRBV29-1,TRBD1,TRBJ1-1,few,TGCAGCGTTGATAGGGGGCGGGAGACTGAAGCTTTCTTT,CSVDRGRETEAFF
TRBV11-2,-,TRBJ1-1,many,TGTGCCAGCAGCTTAGATCGAATGGGAGGCACTGAAGCTTTCTTT,CASSLDRMGGTEAFF
TRBV7-2,-,TRBJ1-2,many,TGTGCCAGCAGCCCCGGGGGGGCACTGCGCCACTATGGCTACACCTTC,CASSPGGALRHYGYTF
TRBV7-9,TRBD1,TRBJ1-5,many,TGTGCCAGCAGTTCCGGACAGGGCGTTCAGCCCCAGCATTTT,CASSSGQGVQPQHF
TRBV20-1,TRBD2,TRBJ2-5,many,TGCAGTGCGAATTCCGTAGCGGGGGGGCCGCGGGAGACCCAGTACTTC,CSANSVAGGPRETQYF
TRBV6-2/TRBV6-3,-,TRBJ1-5,-,TGTGCCAGCAGTTACGGCCAGGGAGCTCAGCCCCAGCATTTT,CASSYGQGAQPQHF
TRBV5-1,TRBD2,TRBJ2-1,many,TGCGCCAGCAGCGCCGCCGGGACTAGCGGGGTATATGAGCAGTTCTTC,CASSAAGTSGVYEQFF
TRBV15,TRBD1,TRBJ2-5,many,TGTGCCACCCGACAGGGGAGTACGGAGACCCAGTACTTC,CATRQGSTETQYF
TRBV7-2,-,TRBJ2-7,many,TGTGCCAGCAGCTTAGTTACGGGAACGAACTCCTACGAGCAGTACTTC,CASSLVTGTNSYEQYF
TRBV12-3/TRBV12-4,TRBD1,TRBJ1-1,many,TGTGCCAGCAGTTTAGATTTACAGGGGTGGTTGACTGAAGCTTTCTTT,CASSLDLQGWLTEAFF
TRBV5-1,TRBD1,TRBJ2-4,-,TGCGCCAGCAGCTTGGAGGGGGCGGGCATTCAGTACTTC,CASSLEGAGIQYF
TRBV4-1,-,TRBJ2-7,many,TGCGCCAGCAGCCAAGGAGGGTCTTGGTCCTACGAGCAGTACTTC,CASSQGGSWSYEQYF
TRBV4-1,-,TRBJ2-1,many,TGCGCCAGCAGCCAAGGCGGGGGCAAGAAGTTCTTC,CASSQGGGKKFF
TRBV7-2,TRBD1,TRBJ1-1,many,TGTGCCAGCAGCTTAAAGGGGACAGGGGGGAACACTGAAGCTTTCTTT,CASSLKGTGGNTEAFF
TRBV4-2,-,TRBJ2-5,many,TGTGCCAGCAGCCAAGATTTCGGGACCCTAGAGACCCAGTACTTC,CASSQDFGTLETQYF
TRBV19,-,TRBJ1-4,many,TGTGCCAGTAGTCCAGTCGGAGGAGTTAATGAAAAACTGTTTTTT,CASSPVGGVNEKLFF
TRBV7-2,TRBD1,TRBJ1-5,many,TGTGCCAGCAGCATCGGACAGGGAGGAGATCAGCCCCAGCATTTT,CASSIGQGGDQPQHF
TRBV19,TRBD1,TRBJ1-1,few,TGTGCCAGTAGTACGGACAGGGCTTTTGAAGCTTTCTTT,CASSTDRAFEAFF
TRBV7-2,-,TRBJ1-4,many,TGTGCCAGCAAGGGGTCGCTAGCAACTAATGAAAAACTGTTTTTT,CASKGSLATNEKLFF
TRBV7-3,TRBD2,TRBJ2-3,many,TGTGCCAGCAGCTTAACGAGGGCTAGCGGGGGGGCAACGCAGTATTTT,CASSLTRASGGATQYF
TRBV7-2,TRBD1,TRBJ1-2,many,TGTGCCAGCAGCCGGGTTGGGGACAGGGGGAAGTCTAACTATGGCTACACCTTC,CASSRVGDRGKSNYGYTF
TRBV7-2,-,TRBJ2-3,many,TGTGCCAGCAGCTTACAGGGGATCTTCGCAGATACGCAGTATTTT,CASSLQGIFADTQYF
TRBV7-2,TRBD2,TRBJ2-3,many,TGTGCCAGCAGCTTCCGCGGGGGTAGCACAGATACGCAGTATTTT,CASSFRGGSTDTQYF
TRBV20-1,TRBD2,TRBJ2-1,many,TGCAGTGCTGTTCTAGCGGGGGGGCGCCCCAATGAGCAGTTCTTC,CSAVLAGGRPNEQFF
TRBV7-9,-,TRBJ2-4,many,TGTGCCAGCAGCCCCGGGGTTGACATTCAGTACTTC,CASSPGVDIQYF
TRBV12-3/TRBV12-4,-,TRBJ1-4,few,TGTGCCAGCAGCCTTGACCACGGGACTTCTCAACTGTTTTTT,CASSLDHGTSQLFF
TRBV30,TRBD2,TRBJ2-7,few,TGTGCCTGGAAGTTTACTAGCGGGGGCAAATACGAGCAGTACTTC,CAWKFTSGGKYEQYF
TRBV7-2,-,TRBJ1-1,many,TGTGCCAGCAGCTTAGGCATAGGGGCCCTCCCTGAAGCTTTCTTT,CASSLGIGALPEAFF
TRBV7-2,TRBD1,TRBJ2-7,many,TGTGCCAGCAGCTTTTCCGGGACAGGGAGCTCCTACGAGCAGTACTTC,CASSFSGTGSSYEQYF
TRBV11-2,TRBD2,TRBJ2-1,many,TGTGCCAGCAGCTCGGGGGGGGCGCCGGACAATGAGCAGTTCTTC,CASSSGGAPDNEQFF
TRBV20-1,-,TRBJ1-5,many,TGCAGTGCAGCCCGGACAGCCGATCAGCCCCAGCATTTT,CSAARTADQPQHF
TRBV5-5,-,TRBJ1-2,many,TGTGCCAGCAGCTTGGCCGTCAGCGCCTATGGCTACACCTTC,CASSLAVSAYGYTF
TRBV6-2/TRBV6-3,-,TRBJ2-1,many,TGTGCCAGCAGTTACGGGTTGGGTGAGCAGTTCTTC,CASSYGLGEQFF
TRBV11-2,-,TRBJ1-2,many,TGTGCCAGCAGCTTATGGGGGGGAGACTATGGCTACACCTTC,CASSLWGGDYGYTF
TRBV29-1,TRBD1,TRBJ2-4,many,TGCAGCGTGGGTACCGGGACAGGGGGTAACATTCAGTACTTC,CSVGTGTGGNIQYF